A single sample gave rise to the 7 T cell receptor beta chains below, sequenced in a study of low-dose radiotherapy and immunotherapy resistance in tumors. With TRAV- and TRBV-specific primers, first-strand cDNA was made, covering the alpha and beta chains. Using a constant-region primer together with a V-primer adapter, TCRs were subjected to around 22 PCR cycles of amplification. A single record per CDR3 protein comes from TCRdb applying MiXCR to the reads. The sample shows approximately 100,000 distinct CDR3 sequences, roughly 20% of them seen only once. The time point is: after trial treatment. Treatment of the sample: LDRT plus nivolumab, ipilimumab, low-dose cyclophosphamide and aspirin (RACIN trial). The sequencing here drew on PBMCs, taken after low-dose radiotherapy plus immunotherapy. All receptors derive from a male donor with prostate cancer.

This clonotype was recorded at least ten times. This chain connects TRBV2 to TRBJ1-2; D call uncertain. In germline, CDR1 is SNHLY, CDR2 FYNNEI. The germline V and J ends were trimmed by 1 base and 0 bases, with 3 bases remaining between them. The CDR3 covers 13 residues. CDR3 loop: CASSEGSNYGYTF. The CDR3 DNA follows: TGTGCCAGCAGTGAAGGGTCTAACTATGGCTACACCTTC.

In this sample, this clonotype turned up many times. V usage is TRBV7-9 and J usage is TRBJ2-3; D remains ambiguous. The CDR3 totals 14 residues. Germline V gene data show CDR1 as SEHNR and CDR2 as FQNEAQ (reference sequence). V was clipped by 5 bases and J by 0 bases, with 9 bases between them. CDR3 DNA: TGTGCCAGCAGCACCCTTGAAAGCACAGATACGCAGTATTTT. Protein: CASSTLESTDTQYF. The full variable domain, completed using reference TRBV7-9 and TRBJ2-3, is DTGVSQNPRHKITKRGQNVTFRCDPISEHNRLYWYRQTLGQGPEFLTYFQNEAQLEKSRLLSDRFSAERPKGSFSTLEIQRTEQGDSAMYLCASSTLESTDTQYFGPGTRLTVL.

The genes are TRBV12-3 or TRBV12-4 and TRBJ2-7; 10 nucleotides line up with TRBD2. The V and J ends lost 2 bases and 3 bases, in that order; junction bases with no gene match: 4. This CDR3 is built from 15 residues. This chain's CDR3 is CASSLSSGGIYEQYF. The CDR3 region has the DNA TGTGCCAGCAGTTTATCTAGCGGGGGAATCTACGAGCAGTACTTC.

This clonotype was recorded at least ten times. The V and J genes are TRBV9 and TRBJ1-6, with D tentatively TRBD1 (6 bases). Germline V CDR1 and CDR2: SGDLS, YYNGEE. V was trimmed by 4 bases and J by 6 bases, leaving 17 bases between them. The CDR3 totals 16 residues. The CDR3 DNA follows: TGTGCCAGCAGCCCCGGGGGGGGCAGGGGTAATTCACCCCTCCACTTT. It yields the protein CASSPGGGRGNSPLHF.

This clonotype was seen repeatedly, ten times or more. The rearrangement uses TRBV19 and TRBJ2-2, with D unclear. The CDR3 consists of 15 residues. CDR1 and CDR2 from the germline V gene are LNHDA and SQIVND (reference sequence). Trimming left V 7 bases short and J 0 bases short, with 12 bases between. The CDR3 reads CASTSDGANTGELFF. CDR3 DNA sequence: TGTGCCAGTACCTCGGACGGCGCGAACACCGGGGAGCTGTTTTTT.

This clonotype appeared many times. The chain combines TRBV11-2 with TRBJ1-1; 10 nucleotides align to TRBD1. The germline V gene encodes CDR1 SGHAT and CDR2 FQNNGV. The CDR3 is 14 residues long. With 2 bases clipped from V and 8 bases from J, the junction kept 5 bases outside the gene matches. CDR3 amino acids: CASSLSWTGGEAFF. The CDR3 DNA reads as TGTGCCAGCAGCTTATCATGGACAGGGGGGGAAGCTTTCTTT.

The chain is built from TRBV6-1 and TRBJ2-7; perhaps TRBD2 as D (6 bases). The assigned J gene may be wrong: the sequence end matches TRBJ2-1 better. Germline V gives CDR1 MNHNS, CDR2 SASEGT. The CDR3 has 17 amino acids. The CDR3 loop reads CASSDGLRIVGGNEQFF. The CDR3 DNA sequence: TGTGCCAGCAGTGATGGCTTGCGGATCGTGGGGGGCAATGAGCAGTTCTTC.